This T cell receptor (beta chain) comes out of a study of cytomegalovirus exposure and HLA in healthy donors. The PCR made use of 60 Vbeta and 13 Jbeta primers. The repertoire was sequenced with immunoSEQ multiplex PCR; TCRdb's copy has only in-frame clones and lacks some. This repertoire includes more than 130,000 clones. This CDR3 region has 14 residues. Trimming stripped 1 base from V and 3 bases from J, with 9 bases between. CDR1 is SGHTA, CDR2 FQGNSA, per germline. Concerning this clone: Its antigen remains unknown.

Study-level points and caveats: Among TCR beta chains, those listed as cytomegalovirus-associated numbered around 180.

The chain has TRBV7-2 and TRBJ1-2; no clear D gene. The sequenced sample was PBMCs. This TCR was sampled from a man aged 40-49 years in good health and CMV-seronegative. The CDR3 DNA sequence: TGTGCCAGCAGCTTAGATACACGGGACTATGGCTACACCTTC. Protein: CASSLDTRDYGYTF.